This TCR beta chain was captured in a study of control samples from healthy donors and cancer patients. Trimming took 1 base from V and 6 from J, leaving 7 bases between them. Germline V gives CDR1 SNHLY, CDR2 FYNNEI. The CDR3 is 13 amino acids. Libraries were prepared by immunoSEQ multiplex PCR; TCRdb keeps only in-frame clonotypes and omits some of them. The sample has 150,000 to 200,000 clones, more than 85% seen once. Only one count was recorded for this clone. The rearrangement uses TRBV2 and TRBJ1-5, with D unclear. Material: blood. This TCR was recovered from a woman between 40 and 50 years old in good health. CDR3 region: CASSEGLGQPQHF. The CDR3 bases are TGTGCCAGCAGTGAAGGGTTGGGTCAGCCCCAGCATTTT.